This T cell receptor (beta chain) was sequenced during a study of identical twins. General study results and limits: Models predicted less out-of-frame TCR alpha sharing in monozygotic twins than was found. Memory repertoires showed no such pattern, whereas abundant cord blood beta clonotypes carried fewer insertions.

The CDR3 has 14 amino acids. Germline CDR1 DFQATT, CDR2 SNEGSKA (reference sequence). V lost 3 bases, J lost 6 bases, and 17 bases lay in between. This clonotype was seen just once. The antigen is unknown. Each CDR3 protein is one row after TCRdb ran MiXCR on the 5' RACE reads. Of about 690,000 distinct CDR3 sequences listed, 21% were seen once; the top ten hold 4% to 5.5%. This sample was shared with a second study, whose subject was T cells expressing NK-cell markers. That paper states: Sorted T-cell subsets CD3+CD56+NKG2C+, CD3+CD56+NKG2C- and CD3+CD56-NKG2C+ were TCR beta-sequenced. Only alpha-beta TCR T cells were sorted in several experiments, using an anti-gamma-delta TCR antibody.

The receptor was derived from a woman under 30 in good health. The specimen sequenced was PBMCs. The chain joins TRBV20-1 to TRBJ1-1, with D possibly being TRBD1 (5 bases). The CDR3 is CSASPRVGWAEAFF. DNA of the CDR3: TGCAGTGCTAGTCCCAGGGTAGGCTGGGCTGAAGCTTTCTTT.